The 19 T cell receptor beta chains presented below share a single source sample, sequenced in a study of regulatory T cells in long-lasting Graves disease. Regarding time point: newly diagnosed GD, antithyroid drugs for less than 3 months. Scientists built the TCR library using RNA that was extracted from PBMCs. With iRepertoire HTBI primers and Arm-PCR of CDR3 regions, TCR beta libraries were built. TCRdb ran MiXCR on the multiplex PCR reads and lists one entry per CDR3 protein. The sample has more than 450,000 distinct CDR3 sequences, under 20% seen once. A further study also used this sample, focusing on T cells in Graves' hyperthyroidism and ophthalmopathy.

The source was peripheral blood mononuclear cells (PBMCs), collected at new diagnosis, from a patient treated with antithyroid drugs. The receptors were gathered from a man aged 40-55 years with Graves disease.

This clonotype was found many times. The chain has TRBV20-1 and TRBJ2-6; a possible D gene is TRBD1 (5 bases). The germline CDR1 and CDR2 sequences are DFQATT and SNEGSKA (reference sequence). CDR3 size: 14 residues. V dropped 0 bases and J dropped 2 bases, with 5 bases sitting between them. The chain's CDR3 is CSAREGAGANVLTF. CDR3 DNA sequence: TGCAGTGCTAGAGAAGGGGCTGGGGCCAACGTCCTGACTTTC.

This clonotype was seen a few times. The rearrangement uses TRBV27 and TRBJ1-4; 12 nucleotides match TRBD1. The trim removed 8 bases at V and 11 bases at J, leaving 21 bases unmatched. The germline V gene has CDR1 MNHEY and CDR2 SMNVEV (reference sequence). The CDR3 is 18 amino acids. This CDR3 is CASGPSTGTGGVMRKLFF. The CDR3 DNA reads TGTGCCAGCGGTCCCTCCACCGGGACAGGGGGCGTAATGAGGAAACTGTTTTTT.

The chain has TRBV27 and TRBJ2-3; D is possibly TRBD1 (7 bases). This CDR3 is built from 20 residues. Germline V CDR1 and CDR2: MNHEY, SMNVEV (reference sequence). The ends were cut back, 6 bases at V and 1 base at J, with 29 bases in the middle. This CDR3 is CASRVNPVGRGDPGTDTQYF. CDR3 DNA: TGTGCCAGCAGAGTAAACCCCGTAGGCAGGGGGGATCCCGGCACAGATACGCAGTATTTT.

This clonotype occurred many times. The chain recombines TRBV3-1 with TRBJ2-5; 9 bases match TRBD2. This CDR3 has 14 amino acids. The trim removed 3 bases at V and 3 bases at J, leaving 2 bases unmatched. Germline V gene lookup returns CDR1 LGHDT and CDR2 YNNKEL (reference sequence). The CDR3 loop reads CASSQGLAEETQYF. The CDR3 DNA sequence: TGTGCCAGCAGCCAGGGACTAGCCGAAGAGACCCAGTACTTC.

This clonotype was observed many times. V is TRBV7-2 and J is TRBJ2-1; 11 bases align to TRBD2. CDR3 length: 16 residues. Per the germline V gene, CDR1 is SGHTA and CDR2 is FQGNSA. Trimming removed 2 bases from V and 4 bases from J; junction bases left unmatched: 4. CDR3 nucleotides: TGTGCCAGCAGCTTACAACTAGCGGGAGCTTACAATGAGCAGTTCTTC. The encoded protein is CASSLQLAGAYNEQFF.

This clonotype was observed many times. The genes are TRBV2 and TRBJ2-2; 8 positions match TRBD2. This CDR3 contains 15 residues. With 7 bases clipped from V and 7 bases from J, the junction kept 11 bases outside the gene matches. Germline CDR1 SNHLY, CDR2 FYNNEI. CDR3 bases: TGTGCCAGCACATCAGCGGGAGTTTTTGGCGGGGAGCTGTTTTTT. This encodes CASTSAGVFGGELFF.

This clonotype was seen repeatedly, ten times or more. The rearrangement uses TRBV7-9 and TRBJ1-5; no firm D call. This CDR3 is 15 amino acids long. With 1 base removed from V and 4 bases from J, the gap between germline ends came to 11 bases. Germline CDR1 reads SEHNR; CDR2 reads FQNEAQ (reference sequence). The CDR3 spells CASSLDGRINQPQHF. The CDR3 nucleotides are TGTGCCAGCAGCTTAGATGGACGGATAAATCAGCCCCAGCATTTT.

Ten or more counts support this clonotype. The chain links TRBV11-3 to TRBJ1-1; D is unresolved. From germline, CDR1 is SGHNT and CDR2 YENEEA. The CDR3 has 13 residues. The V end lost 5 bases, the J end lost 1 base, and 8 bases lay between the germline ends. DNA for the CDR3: TGTGCCAGCAGCCAGGTGGAGAACACTGAAGCTTTCTTT. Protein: CASSQVENTEAFF.

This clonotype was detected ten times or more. DNA of the CDR3: TGCGCCAGCAGTGACCGGGACAGTTATCAGCCCCAGCATTTT. This codes for CASSDRDSYQPQHF. The rearrangement uses TRBV10-1 and TRBJ1-5, with TRBD1 identical over 7 bases. J lost 5 bases, V lost 3 bases, and 4 bases had no gene match. CDR1 and CDR2 (germline): WNHNN, SYGVQD (reference sequence). This CDR3 contains 14 residues.

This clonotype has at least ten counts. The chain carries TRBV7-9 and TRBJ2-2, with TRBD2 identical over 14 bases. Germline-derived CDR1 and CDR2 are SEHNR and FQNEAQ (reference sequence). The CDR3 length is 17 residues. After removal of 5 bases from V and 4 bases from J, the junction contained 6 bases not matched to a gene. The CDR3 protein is CASSREGLAGVTGELFF. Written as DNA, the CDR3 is TGTGCCAGCAGCCGTGAGGGACTAGCGGGAGTCACCGGGGAGCTGTTTTTT. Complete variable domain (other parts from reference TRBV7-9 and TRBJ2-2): DTGVSQNPRHKITKRGQNVTFRCDPISEHNRLYWYRQTLGQGPEFLTYFQNEAQLEKSRLLSDRFSAERPKGSFSTLEIQRTEQGDSAMYLCASSREGLAGVTGELFFGEGSRLTVL.

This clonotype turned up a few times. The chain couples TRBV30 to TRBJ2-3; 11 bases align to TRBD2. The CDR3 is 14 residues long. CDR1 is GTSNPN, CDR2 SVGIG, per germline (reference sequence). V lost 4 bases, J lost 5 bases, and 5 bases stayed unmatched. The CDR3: CAWNLAGGEDTQYF. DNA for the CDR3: TGTGCCTGGAATCTAGCGGGAGGAGAAGATACGCAGTATTTT.

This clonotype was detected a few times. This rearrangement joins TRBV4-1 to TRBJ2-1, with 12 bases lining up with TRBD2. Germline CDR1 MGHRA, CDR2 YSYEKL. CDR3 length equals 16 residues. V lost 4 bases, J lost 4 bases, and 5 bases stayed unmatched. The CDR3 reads CASSLGLAGRYNEQFF. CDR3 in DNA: TGCGCCAGCAGCCTCGGACTAGCGGGAAGGTACAATGAGCAGTTCTTC.

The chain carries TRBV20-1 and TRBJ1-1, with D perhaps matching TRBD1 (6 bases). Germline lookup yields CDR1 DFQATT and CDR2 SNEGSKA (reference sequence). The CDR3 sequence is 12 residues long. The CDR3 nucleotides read TGCAGCGCAAAAGTCCAGGGGACTGAAGCTTTCTTT. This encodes CSAKVQGTEAFF.

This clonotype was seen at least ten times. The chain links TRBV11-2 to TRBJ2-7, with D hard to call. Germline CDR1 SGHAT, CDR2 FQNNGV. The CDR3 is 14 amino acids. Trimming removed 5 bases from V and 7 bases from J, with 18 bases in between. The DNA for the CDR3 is TGTGCCAGCAGCAGAGACGTCCGCGTGAGGGAGCAGTACTTC. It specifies CASSRDVRVREQYF.

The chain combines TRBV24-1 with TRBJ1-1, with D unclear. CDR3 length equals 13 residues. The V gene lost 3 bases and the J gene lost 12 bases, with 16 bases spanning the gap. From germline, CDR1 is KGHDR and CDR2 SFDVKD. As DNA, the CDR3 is TGTGCCACCAGTGATGGGCCCCGGCGCCTGACTTTCTTT. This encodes CATSDGPRRLTFF.

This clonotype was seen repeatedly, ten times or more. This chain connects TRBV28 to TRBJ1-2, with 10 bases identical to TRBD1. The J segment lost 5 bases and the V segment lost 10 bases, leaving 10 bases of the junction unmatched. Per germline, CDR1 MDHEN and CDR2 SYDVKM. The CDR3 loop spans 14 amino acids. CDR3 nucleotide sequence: TGTGCCATCTCCCGGGGGGACAGGGGTTATGGCTACACCTTC. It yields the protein CAISRGDRGYGYTF.

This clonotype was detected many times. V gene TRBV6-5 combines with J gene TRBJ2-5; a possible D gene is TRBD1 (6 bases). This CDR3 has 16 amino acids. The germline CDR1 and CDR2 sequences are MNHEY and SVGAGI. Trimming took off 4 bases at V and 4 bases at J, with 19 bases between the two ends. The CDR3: CASSFQGSQGIETQYF. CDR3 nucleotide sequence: TGTGCCAGCAGTTTCCAGGGGTCCCAAGGAATAGAGACCCAGTACTTC.

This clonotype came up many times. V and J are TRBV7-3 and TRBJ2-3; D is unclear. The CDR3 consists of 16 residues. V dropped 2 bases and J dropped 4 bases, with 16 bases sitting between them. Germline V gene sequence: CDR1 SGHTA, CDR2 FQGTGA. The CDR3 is CASSLQPPTPADTQYF. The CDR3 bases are TGTGCCAGCAGCTTACAACCCCCGACTCCTGCAGATACGCAGTATTTT.

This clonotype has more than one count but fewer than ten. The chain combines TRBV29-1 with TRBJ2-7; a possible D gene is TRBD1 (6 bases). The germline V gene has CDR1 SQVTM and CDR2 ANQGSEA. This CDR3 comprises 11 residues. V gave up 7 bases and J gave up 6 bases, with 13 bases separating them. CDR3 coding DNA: TGCAGCGCTTTAGGGGGTCTCGAGCAGTACTTC. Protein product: CSALGGLEQYF.